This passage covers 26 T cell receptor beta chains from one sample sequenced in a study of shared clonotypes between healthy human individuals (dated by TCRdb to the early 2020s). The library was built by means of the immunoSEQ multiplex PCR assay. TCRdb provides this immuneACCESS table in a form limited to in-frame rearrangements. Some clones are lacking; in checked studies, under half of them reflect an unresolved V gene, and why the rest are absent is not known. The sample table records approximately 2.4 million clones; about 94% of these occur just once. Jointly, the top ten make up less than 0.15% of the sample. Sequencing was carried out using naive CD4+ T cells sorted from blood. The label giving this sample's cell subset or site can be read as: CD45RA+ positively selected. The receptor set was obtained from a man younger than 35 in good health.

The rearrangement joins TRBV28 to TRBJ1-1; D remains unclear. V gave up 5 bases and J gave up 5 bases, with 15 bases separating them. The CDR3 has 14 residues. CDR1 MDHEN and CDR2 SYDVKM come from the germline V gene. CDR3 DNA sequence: TGTGCCAGCAGTCTGGGGTGGGGTGCGACTGAAGCTTTCTTT. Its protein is CASSLGWGATEAFF. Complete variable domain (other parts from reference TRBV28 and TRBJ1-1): DVKVTQSSRYLVKRTGEKVFLECVQDMDHENMFWYRQDPGLGLRLIYFSYDVKMKEKGDIPEGYSVSREKKERFSLILESASTNQTSMYLCASSLGWGATEAFFGQGTRLTVV.

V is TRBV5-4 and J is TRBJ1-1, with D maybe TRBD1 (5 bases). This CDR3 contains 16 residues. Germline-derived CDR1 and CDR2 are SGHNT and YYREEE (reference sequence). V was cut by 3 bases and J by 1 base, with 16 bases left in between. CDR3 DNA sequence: TGTGCCAGCAGCTGGATCGGGGCAGGTACGAACACTGAAGCTTTCTTT. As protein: CASSWIGAGTNTEAFF.

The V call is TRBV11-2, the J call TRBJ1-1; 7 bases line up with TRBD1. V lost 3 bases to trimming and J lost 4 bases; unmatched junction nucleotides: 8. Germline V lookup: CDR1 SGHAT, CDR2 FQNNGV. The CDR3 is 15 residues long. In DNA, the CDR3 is TGTGCCAGCAGCTTTCGACAGGGTGGTGGCACTGAAGCTTTCTTT. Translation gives CASSFRQGGGTEAFF.

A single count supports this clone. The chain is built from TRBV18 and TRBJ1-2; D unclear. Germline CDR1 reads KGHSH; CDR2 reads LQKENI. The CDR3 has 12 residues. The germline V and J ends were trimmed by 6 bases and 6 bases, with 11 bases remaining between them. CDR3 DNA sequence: TGTGCCAGCTCGCATATATCCGATGGCTACACCTTC. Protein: CASSHISDGYTF.

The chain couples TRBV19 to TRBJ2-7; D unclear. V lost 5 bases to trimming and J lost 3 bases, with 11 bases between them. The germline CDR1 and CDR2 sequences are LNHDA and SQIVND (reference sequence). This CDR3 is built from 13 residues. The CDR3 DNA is TGTGCCAGTAGTGAACTCACTGGCTACGAGCAGTACTTC. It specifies CASSELTGYEQYF.

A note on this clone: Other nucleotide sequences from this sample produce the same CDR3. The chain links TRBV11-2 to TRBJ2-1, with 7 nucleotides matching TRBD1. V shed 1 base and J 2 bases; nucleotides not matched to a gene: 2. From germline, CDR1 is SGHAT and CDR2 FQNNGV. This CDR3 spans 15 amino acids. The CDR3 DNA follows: TGTGCCAGCAGCTTAGGCCAGGGGGCCTACAATGAGCAGTTCTTC. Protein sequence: CASSLGQGAYNEQFF.

The CDR3 DNA sequence: TGTGCCAGCAGCGTAGAATTTTGGACAGAGTATGGCTACACCTTC. It codes for CASSVEFWTEYGYTF. This rearrangement joins TRBV9 to TRBJ1-2; perhaps TRBD1 as D (6 bases). The V gene's germline CDR1 is SGDLS and CDR2 YYNGEE. The CDR3 has 15 residues. V gave up 0 bases and J gave up 5 bases, with 14 bases separating them.

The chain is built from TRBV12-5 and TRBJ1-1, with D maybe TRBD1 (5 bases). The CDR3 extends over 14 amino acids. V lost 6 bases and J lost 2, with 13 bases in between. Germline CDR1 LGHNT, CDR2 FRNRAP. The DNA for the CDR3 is TGTGCTAGTGGCTGGGGAAGGGGTAACACTGAAGCTTTCTTT. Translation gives CASGWGRGNTEAFF.

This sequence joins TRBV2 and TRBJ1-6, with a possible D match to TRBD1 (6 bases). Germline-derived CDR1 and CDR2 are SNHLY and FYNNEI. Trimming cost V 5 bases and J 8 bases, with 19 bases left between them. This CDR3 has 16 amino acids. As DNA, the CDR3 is TGTGCCAGCAGTCTCGAGGGGGGCCGGATCGATTCACCCCTCCACTTT. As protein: CASSLEGGRIDSPLHF.

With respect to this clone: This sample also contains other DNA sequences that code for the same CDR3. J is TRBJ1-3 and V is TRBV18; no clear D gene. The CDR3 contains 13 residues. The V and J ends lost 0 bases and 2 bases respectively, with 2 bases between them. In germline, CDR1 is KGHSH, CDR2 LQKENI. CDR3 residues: CASSPPPGNTIYF. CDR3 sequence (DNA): TGTGCCAGCTCACCACCGCCTGGAAACACCATATATTTT.

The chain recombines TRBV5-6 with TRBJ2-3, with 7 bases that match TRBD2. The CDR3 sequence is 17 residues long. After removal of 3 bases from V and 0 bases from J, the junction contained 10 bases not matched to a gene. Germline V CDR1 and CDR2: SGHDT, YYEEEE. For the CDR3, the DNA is TGTGCCAGCAGCTCGGGGCCTGGGCGGGGGAGCACAGATACGCAGTATTTT. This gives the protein CASSSGPGRGSTDTQYF.

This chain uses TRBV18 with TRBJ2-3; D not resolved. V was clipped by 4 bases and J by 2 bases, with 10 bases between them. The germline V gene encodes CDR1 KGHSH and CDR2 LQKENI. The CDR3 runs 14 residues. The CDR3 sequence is CASSLLGDTDTQYF. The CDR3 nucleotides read TGTGCCAGCTCACTCCTCGGTGACACAGATACGCAGTATTTT.

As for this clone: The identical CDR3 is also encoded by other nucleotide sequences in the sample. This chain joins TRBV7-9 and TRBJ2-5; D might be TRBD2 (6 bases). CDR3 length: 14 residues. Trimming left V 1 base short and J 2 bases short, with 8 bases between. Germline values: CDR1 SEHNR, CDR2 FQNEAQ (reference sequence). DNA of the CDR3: TGTGCCAGCAGCTTAGTAAGCGGGCAAGAGACCCAGTACTTC. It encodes CASSLVSGQETQYF.

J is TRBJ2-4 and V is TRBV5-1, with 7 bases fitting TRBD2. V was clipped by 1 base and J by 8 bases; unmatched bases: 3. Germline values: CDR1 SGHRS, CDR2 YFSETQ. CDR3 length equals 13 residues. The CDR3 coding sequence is TGCGCCAGCAGCTTGCAACGGGGGGACATTCAGTACTTC. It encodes CASSLQRGDIQYF.

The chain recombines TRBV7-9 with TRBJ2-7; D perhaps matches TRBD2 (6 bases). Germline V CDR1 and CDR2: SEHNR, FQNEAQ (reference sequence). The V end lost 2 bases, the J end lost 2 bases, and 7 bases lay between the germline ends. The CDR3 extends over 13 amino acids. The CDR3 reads CASSLRETYEQYF. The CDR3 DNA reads TGTGCCAGCAGCTTACGGGAGACCTACGAGCAGTACTTC.

The CDR3 bases are TGTGCCAGCAGCTTGGTTCAGGGTACCCAGTACTTC. Translated: CASSLVQGTQYF. The chain combines TRBV5-4 with TRBJ2-5; tentatively, D is TRBD1 (5 bases). Trimming cost V 0 bases and J 8 bases, with 8 bases left between them. Germline V gene lookup returns CDR1 SGHNT and CDR2 YYREEE (reference sequence). The CDR3 consists of 12 residues.

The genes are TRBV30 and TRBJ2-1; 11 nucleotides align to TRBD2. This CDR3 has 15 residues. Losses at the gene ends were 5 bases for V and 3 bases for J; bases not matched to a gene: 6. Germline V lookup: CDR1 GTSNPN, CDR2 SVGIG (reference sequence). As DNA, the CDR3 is TGTGCCTGGTCCCGACTAGCGGGATTCTACAATGAGCAGTTCTTC. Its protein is CAWSRLAGFYNEQFF.

Here the CDR3 reads CASSRDGSQETQYF. The CDR3 DNA sequence: TGTGCCAGCAGCCGGGACGGCTCCCAAGAGACCCAGTACTTC. The chain combines TRBV11-3 with TRBJ2-5, with D perhaps given as TRBD1 or TRBD2 (5 bases each). This CDR3 has 14 residues. V shed 5 bases and J shed 1 base, with 11 bases lying between them. CDR1 SGHNT and CDR2 YENEEA come from the germline V gene.

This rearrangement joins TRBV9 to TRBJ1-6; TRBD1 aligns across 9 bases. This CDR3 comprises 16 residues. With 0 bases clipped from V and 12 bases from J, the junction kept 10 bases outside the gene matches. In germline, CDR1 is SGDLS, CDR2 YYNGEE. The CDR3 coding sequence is TGTGCCAGCAGCGTAGCATCCCTGGGACAGGGTGTACCCCTCCACTTT. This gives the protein CASSVASLGQGVPLHF.

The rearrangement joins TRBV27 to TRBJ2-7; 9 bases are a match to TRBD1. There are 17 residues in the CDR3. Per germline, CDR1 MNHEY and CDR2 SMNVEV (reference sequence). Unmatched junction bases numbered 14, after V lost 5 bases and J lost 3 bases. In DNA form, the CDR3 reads TGTGCCAGCAGTGAGCGGGACAGGGAGAATGATTTCTACGAGCAGTACTTC. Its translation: CASSERDRENDFYEQYF.

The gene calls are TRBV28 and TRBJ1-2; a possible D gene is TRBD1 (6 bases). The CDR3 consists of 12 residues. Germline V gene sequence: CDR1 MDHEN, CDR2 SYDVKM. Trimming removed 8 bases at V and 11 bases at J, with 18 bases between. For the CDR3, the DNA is TGTGCCAGCCGCTGGGGGGCTATGCGGTACACCTTC. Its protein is CASRWGAMRYTF.

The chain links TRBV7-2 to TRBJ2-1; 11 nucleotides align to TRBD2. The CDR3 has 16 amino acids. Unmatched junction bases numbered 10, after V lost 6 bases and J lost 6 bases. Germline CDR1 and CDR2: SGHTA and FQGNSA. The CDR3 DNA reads TGTGCCAGCAGACCTCCGGGACTAGCGGCCCCCAATGAGCAGTTCTTC. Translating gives CASRPPGLAAPNEQFF.

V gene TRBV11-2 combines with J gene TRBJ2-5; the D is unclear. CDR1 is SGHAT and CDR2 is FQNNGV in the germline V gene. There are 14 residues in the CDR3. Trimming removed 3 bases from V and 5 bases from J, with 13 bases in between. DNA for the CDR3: TGTGCCAGCAGCTTCCGGTCCATGGGGGAGACCCAGTACTTC. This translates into CASSFRSMGETQYF.

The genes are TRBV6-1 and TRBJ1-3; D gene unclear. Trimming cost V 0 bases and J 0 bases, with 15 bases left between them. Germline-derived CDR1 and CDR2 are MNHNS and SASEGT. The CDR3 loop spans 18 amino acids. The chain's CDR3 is CASSEALQARLSGNTIYF. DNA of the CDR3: TGTGCCAGCAGTGAAGCCCTCCAGGCAAGACTCTCTGGAAACACCATATATTTT.

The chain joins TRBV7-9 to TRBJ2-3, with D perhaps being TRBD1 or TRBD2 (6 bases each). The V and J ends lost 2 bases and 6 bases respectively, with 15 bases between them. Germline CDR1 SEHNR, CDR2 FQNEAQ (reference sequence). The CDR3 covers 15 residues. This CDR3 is CASSLRGATRDTQYF. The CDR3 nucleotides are TGTGCCAGCAGCTTAAGGGGGGCAACCCGGGATACGCAGTATTTT. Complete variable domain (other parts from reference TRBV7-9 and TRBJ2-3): DTGVSQNPRHKITKRGQNVTFRCDPISEHNRLYWYRQTLGQGPEFLTYFQNEAQLEKSRLLSDRFSAERPKGSFSTLEIQRTEQGDSAMYLCASSLRGATRDTQYFGPGTRLTVL.

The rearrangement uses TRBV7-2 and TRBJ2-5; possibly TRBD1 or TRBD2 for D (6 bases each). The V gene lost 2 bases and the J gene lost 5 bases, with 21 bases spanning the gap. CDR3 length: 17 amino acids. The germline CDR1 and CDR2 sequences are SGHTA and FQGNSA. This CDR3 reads CASSLIRAPGARETQYF. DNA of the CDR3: TGTGCCAGCAGCTTAATTCGGGCCCCGGGGGCAAGGGAGACCCAGTACTTC.